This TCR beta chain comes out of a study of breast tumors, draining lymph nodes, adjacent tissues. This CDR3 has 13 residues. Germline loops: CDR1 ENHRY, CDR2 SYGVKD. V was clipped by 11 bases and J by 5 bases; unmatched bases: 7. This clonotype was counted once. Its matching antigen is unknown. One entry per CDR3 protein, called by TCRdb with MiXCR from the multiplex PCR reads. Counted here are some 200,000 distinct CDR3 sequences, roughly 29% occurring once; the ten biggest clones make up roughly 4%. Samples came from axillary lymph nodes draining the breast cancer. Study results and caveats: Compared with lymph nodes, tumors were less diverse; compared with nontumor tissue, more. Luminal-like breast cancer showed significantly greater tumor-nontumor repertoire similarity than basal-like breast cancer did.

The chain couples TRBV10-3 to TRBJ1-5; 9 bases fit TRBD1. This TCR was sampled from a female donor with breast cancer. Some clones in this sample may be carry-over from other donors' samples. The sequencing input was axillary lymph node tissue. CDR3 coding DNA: TGTGCCGCGGGACAGGGAGAAGATCAGCCCCAGCATTTT. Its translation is CAAGQGEDQPQHF.